These T cell receptor beta chains were read from a single sample in a study of blood T cell repertoires in COVID-19. The repertoire was sequenced with immunoSEQ multiplex PCR; TCRdb's copy has only in-frame clones and lacks some. Here the sample spans 50,000 to 70,000 clones, roughly 84% being singletons. Sequencing was carried out using peripheral blood. These receptors all come from a woman aged 60-75 years with acute or convalescent COVID-19. Each CDR3 is given with its conserved first and last residue. Fields, in order: D gene, CDR3 length, V gene, J gene, clone size, CDR3 protein, CDR3 DNA. A D gene is named only where the DNA matches it firmly. A row's size may be missing; if present it is once, few, many or a size class.

d_call: TRBD2; cdr3_length: 13; v_call: TRBV12-3/TRBV12-4; j_call: TRBJ2-7; clone_size: once; cdr3_aa: CASRRRGKYEQYF; cdr3_nt: TGTGCCAGCAGGAGGCGGGGGAAGTACGAGCAGTACTTC
d_call: -; cdr3_length: 15; v_call: TRBV11-1; j_call: TRBJ2-1; clone_size: -; cdr3_aa: CASSADRLSYNEQFF; cdr3_nt: TGTGCCAGCAGCGCAGACAGACTCTCCTACAATGAGCAGTTCTTC
d_call: TRBD2; cdr3_length: 17; v_call: TRBV7-7; j_call: TRBJ2-2; clone_size: few; cdr3_aa: CASSPDLAGANTGELFF; cdr3_nt: TGTGCCAGCAGCCCTGACCTAGCGGGAGCGAACACCGGGGAGCTGTTTTTT
d_call: -; cdr3_length: 13; v_call: TRBV5-1; j_call: TRBJ1-4; clone_size: few; cdr3_aa: CASSPARDEKLFF; cdr3_nt: TGCGCCAGCAGCCCGGCCAGGGATGAAAAACTGTTTTTT
d_call: -; cdr3_length: 11; v_call: TRBV20-1; j_call: TRBJ2-1; clone_size: -; cdr3_aa: CSARPRDLEFF; cdr3_nt: TGCAGTGCTAGACCCCGGGACTTGGAGTTCTTC
d_call: -; cdr3_length: 14; v_call: TRBV5-6; j_call: TRBJ2-1; clone_size: -; cdr3_aa: CASSLRGGGNEQFF; cdr3_nt: TGTGCCAGCAGCTTGCGGGGAGGGGGCAATGAGCAGTTCTTC
d_call: -; cdr3_length: 14; v_call: TRBV6-5; j_call: TRBJ1-2; clone_size: -; cdr3_aa: CASRRGRGAYGYTF; cdr3_nt: TGTGCCAGCAGGCGTGGGAGGGGGGCCTATGGCTACACCTTC
d_call: -; cdr3_length: 14; v_call: TRBV10-1; j_call: TRBJ1-3; clone_size: -; cdr3_aa: CASSPGGTGNTIYF; cdr3_nt: TGCGCCAGCAGTCCGGGGGGAACTGGAAACACCATATATTTT
d_call: TRBD1; cdr3_length: 16; v_call: TRBV6-1; j_call: TRBJ2-1; clone_size: -; cdr3_aa: CASSGGTGGVRNEQFF; cdr3_nt: TGTGCCAGCAGTGGGGGGACAGGGGGCGTGAGGAATGAGCAGTTCTTC
d_call: -; cdr3_length: 14; v_call: TRBV9; j_call: TRBJ1-3; clone_size: -; cdr3_aa: CASSPWHSGNTIYF; cdr3_nt: TGTGCCAGCAGCCCCTGGCACTCTGGAAACACCATATATTTT
d_call: TRBD1; cdr3_length: 15; v_call: TRBV6-5; j_call: TRBJ1-4; clone_size: -; cdr3_aa: CASRSDRVPNEKLFF; cdr3_nt: TGTGCCAGCAGGTCAGACAGGGTGCCTAATGAAAAACTGTTTTTT
d_call: TRBD2; cdr3_length: 16; v_call: TRBV4-2; j_call: TRBJ2-3; clone_size: -; cdr3_aa: CASSQEARGGTDTQYF; cdr3_nt: TGTGCCAGCAGCCAAGAAGCGCGGGGGGGCACAGATACGCAGTATTTT
d_call: TRBD1; cdr3_length: 16; v_call: TRBV5-1; j_call: TRBJ2-2; clone_size: -; cdr3_aa: CASSLEGGPRTGELFF; cdr3_nt: TGCGCCAGCAGCTTGGAAGGGGGCCCTCGAACCGGGGAGCTGTTTTTT
d_call: TRBD1; cdr3_length: 14; v_call: TRBV18; j_call: TRBJ1-1; clone_size: once; cdr3_aa: CASSPSQGGTEAFF; cdr3_nt: TGTGCCAGCTCACCATCCCAGGGGGGCACTGAAGCTTTCTTT
d_call: -; cdr3_length: 16; v_call: TRBV4-1; j_call: TRBJ2-7; clone_size: medium-sized; cdr3_aa: CASSQEIRQGFNEQYF; cdr3_nt: TGCGCCAGCAGCCAAGAGATCCGGCAGGGGTTTAACGAGCAGTACTTC
d_call: TRBD1; cdr3_length: 15; v_call: TRBV7-3; j_call: TRBJ1-1; clone_size: -; cdr3_aa: CASRESGTANTEAFF; cdr3_nt: TGTGCCAGCAGGGAATCCGGGACAGCGAACACTGAAGCTTTCTTT
d_call: TRBD1; cdr3_length: 15; v_call: TRBV7-9; j_call: TRBJ1-4; clone_size: -; cdr3_aa: CASSSYRGTNEKLFF; cdr3_nt: TGTGCCAGCAGCTCGTACAGGGGGACTAATGAAAAACTGTTTTTT
d_call: -; cdr3_length: 15; v_call: TRBV5-1; j_call: TRBJ2-7; clone_size: -; cdr3_aa: CASSLSSTGPYEQYF; cdr3_nt: TGCGCCAGCAGCCTTTCGTCGACAGGCCCCTACGAGCAGTACTTC
d_call: TRBD1; cdr3_length: 14; v_call: TRBV6-6; j_call: TRBJ1-1; clone_size: -; cdr3_aa: CASSYDRVGTEAFF; cdr3_nt: TGTGCCAGCAGTTACGACAGGGTGGGCACTGAAGCTTTCTTT
d_call: -; cdr3_length: 15; v_call: TRBV5-4; j_call: TRBJ1-1; clone_size: -; cdr3_aa: CASSETAGVVTEAFF; cdr3_nt: TGTGCCAGCAGCGAAACAGCAGGGGTGGTCACTGAAGCTTTCTTT
d_call: -; cdr3_length: 15; v_call: TRBV5-1; j_call: TRBJ1-3; clone_size: -; cdr3_aa: CASSLDGGTGNTIYF; cdr3_nt: TGCGCCAGCAGCCTGGACGGGGGGACTGGAAACACCATATATTTT
d_call: TRBD1; cdr3_length: 14; v_call: TRBV6-5; j_call: TRBJ2-2; clone_size: -; cdr3_aa: CASSGTANTGELFF; cdr3_nt: TGTGCCAGTTCCGGGACAGCGAACACCGGGGAGCTGTTTTTT
d_call: -; cdr3_length: 14; v_call: TRBV18; j_call: TRBJ2-7; clone_size: few; cdr3_aa: CASSPRGSPYEQYF; cdr3_nt: TGTGCCAGCTCACCACGGGGCAGCCCCTACGAGCAGTACTTC
d_call: TRBD2; cdr3_length: 19; v_call: TRBV5-5; j_call: TRBJ2-1; clone_size: -; cdr3_aa: CASSRGTSGGNPSYNEQFF; cdr3_nt: TGTGCCAGCAGCCGCGGGACTAGCGGGGGGAATCCCTCCTACAATGAGCAGTTCTTC
d_call: -; cdr3_length: 15; v_call: TRBV6-5; j_call: TRBJ1-2; clone_size: -; cdr3_aa: CASGRQAHMGYGYTF; cdr3_nt: TGTGCCAGCGGTCGACAGGCCCACATGGGCTATGGCTACACCTTC
d_call: -; cdr3_length: 15; v_call: TRBV5-1; j_call: TRBJ2-7; clone_size: -; cdr3_aa: CASSLVWGEEYEQYF; cdr3_nt: TGCGCCAGCAGCCTGGTGTGGGGGGAGGAATACGAGCAGTACTTC
d_call: -; cdr3_length: 15; v_call: TRBV24-1; j_call: TRBJ1-5; clone_size: -; cdr3_aa: CATSDRRQDNQPQHF; cdr3_nt: TGTGCCACCAGTGATCGTCGACAGGACAATCAGCCCCAGCATTTT
d_call: TRBD1; cdr3_length: 15; v_call: TRBV6-6; j_call: TRBJ1-5; clone_size: once; cdr3_aa: CASSPGQGEFQPQHF; cdr3_nt: TGTGCCAGCAGTCCTGGACAGGGGGAATTCCAGCCCCAGCATTTT
d_call: TRBD2; cdr3_length: 17; v_call: TRBV4-2; j_call: TRBJ2-1; clone_size: -; cdr3_aa: CASSLFPSGGTYNEQFF; cdr3_nt: TGTGCCAGCAGCCTGTTTCCTAGCGGGGGGACGTACAATGAGCAGTTCTTC
d_call: -; cdr3_length: 13; v_call: TRBV5-5; j_call: TRBJ2-3; clone_size: -; cdr3_aa: CASSLGGSDTQYF; cdr3_nt: TGTGCCAGCAGCTTGGGGGGCTCAGATACGCAGTATTTT
d_call: -; cdr3_length: 14; v_call: TRBV5-6; j_call: TRBJ1-5; clone_size: -; cdr3_aa: CASSLRQVNQPQHF; cdr3_nt: TGTGCCAGCAGCTTGCGGCAGGTCAATCAGCCCCAGCATTTT
d_call: TRBD2; cdr3_length: 19; v_call: TRBV6-2/TRBV6-3; j_call: TRBJ2-2; clone_size: -; cdr3_aa: CASSTSRTSGGVSTGELFF; cdr3_nt: TGTGCCAGCAGTACCTCGCGGACTAGCGGGGGGGTCAGCACCGGGGAGCTGTTTTTT
d_call: TRBD1; cdr3_length: 16; v_call: TRBV5-4; j_call: TRBJ1-1; clone_size: -; cdr3_aa: CASSRGQGAGNTEAFF; cdr3_nt: TGTGCCAGCAGCCGAGGACAGGGGGCAGGAAACACTGAAGCTTTCTTT
d_call: TRBD2; cdr3_length: 15; v_call: TRBV9; j_call: TRBJ2-1; clone_size: -; cdr3_aa: CASSVDSGGYNEQFF; cdr3_nt: TGTGCCAGCAGCGTAGATAGCGGGGGATACAATGAGCAGTTCTTC
d_call: -; cdr3_length: 17; v_call: TRBV12-5; j_call: TRBJ1-2; clone_size: -; cdr3_aa: CASGLVHFQGVFYGYTF; cdr3_nt: TGTGCTAGTGGTTTGGTACATTTTCAGGGTGTTTTCTATGGCTACACCTTC
d_call: TRBD1; cdr3_length: 15; v_call: TRBV14; j_call: TRBJ2-5; clone_size: -; cdr3_aa: CASSQPGTAQETQYF; cdr3_nt: TGTGCCAGCAGCCAGCCTGGGACAGCCCAAGAGACCCAGTACTTC
d_call: -; cdr3_length: 12; v_call: TRBV30; j_call: TRBJ1-1; clone_size: -; cdr3_aa: CAWSVANTEAFF; cdr3_nt: TGTGCCTGGAGTGTAGCGAACACTGAAGCTTTCTTT
d_call: TRBD1; cdr3_length: 13; v_call: TRBV13; j_call: TRBJ1-1; clone_size: -; cdr3_aa: CASSPGQGAGAFF; cdr3_nt: TGTGCCAGCAGCCCGGGACAGGGGGCAGGAGCTTTCTTT
d_call: -; cdr3_length: 14; v_call: TRBV5-1; j_call: TRBJ1-2; clone_size: -; cdr3_aa: CASSSGYSNYGYTF; cdr3_nt: TGCGCCAGCAGTTCAGGGTACTCTAACTATGGCTACACCTTC
d_call: -; cdr3_length: 17; v_call: TRBV7-9; j_call: TRBJ1-1; clone_size: once; cdr3_aa: CASSYGAGELGNTEAFF; cdr3_nt: TGTGCCAGCAGCTATGGGGCAGGGGAGCTCGGGAACACTGAAGCTTTCTTT
d_call: -; cdr3_length: 15; v_call: TRBV7-6; j_call: TRBJ2-1; clone_size: -; cdr3_aa: CASSLRRGLYNEQFF; cdr3_nt: TGTGCCAGCAGCTTACGGCGGGGGCTCTACAATGAGCAGTTCTTC
d_call: TRBD1; cdr3_length: 17; v_call: TRBV7-9; j_call: TRBJ1-3; clone_size: -; cdr3_aa: CASSLAGTGSSGNTIYF; cdr3_nt: TGTGCCAGCAGCTTAGCTGGGACAGGATCCTCTGGAAACACCATATATTTT
d_call: -; cdr3_length: 15; v_call: TRBV6-5; j_call: TRBJ1-3; clone_size: -; cdr3_aa: CASRFKGLGGNTIYF; cdr3_nt: TGTGCCAGCAGGTTTAAGGGACTCGGTGGAAACACCATATATTTT
d_call: -; cdr3_length: 14; v_call: TRBV7-3; j_call: TRBJ2-3; clone_size: -; cdr3_aa: CASSAQGSTDTQYF; cdr3_nt: TGTGCCAGCAGCGCCCAGGGTAGCACAGATACGCAGTATTTT
d_call: -; cdr3_length: 14; v_call: TRBV11-1; j_call: TRBJ2-3; clone_size: -; cdr3_aa: CASSLATFTDTQYF; cdr3_nt: TGTGCCAGCAGCTTAGCGACTTTCACAGATACGCAGTATTTT
d_call: TRBD1; cdr3_length: 14; v_call: TRBV5-6; j_call: TRBJ1-2; clone_size: few; cdr3_aa: CASSLDGTAYGYTF; cdr3_nt: TGTGCCAGCAGCTTGGATGGGACAGCCTATGGCTACACCTTC
d_call: TRBD1; cdr3_length: 15; v_call: TRBV24-1; j_call: TRBJ1-6; clone_size: -; cdr3_aa: CATSGSTGNNSPLHF; cdr3_nt: TGTGCCACCAGTGGGTCGACAGGGAATAATTCACCCCTCCACTTT
d_call: -; cdr3_length: 14; v_call: TRBV6-5; j_call: TRBJ1-3; clone_size: -; cdr3_aa: CASTTVSSGNTIYF; cdr3_nt: TGTGCCAGCACTACCGTGAGCTCTGGAAACACCATATATTTT
d_call: -; cdr3_length: 13; v_call: TRBV12-3/TRBV12-4; j_call: TRBJ1-2; clone_size: -; cdr3_aa: CASSSRGSYGYTF; cdr3_nt: TGTGCCAGCAGTTCTAGAGGGAGCTATGGCTACACCTTC
d_call: TRBD1; cdr3_length: 13; v_call: TRBV11-2; j_call: TRBJ2-1; clone_size: -; cdr3_aa: CASSPHTGQGQFF; cdr3_nt: TGTGCCAGCAGCCCTCACACGGGACAGGGACAGTTCTTC
d_call: TRBD1; cdr3_length: 13; v_call: TRBV7-9; j_call: TRBJ1-5; clone_size: -; cdr3_aa: CASSQGARQPQHF; cdr3_nt: TGTGCCAGCAGTCAGGGGGCACGGCAGCCCCAGCATTTT
d_call: -; cdr3_length: 13; v_call: TRBV5-1; j_call: TRBJ2-1; clone_size: -; cdr3_aa: CASSFDRNNEQFF; cdr3_nt: TGCGCCAGCAGCTTCGACAGGAACAATGAGCAGTTCTTC
d_call: -; cdr3_length: 14; v_call: TRBV7-2; j_call: TRBJ1-3; clone_size: -; cdr3_aa: CASSSYTSGNTIYF; cdr3_nt: TGTGCCAGCAGCTCCTATACTTCTGGAAACACCATATATTTT
d_call: -; cdr3_length: 13; v_call: TRBV10-3; j_call: TRBJ1-1; clone_size: -; cdr3_aa: CAISQGWDTEAFF; cdr3_nt: TGTGCCATCAGTCAGGGCTGGGACACTGAAGCTTTCTTT
d_call: TRBD2; cdr3_length: 16; v_call: TRBV5-1; j_call: TRBJ2-3; clone_size: few; cdr3_aa: CASSTGLAGNTDTQYF; cdr3_nt: TGCGCCAGCAGCACCGGACTAGCGGGGAACACAGATACGCAGTATTTT
d_call: TRBD1; cdr3_length: 15; v_call: TRBV15; j_call: TRBJ1-2; clone_size: -; cdr3_aa: CATSSLTGGADGYTF; cdr3_nt: TGTGCCACCAGCTCACTGACAGGGGGTGCGGATGGCTACACCTTC
d_call: -; cdr3_length: 16; v_call: TRBV18; j_call: TRBJ1-1; clone_size: -; cdr3_aa: CASSLQGVVYGTEAFF; cdr3_nt: TGTGCCAGCTCATTACAGGGTGTGGTATATGGCACTGAAGCTTTCTTT
d_call: -; cdr3_length: 16; v_call: TRBV5-1; j_call: TRBJ1-6; clone_size: once; cdr3_aa: CASSSSGQSYNSPLHF; cdr3_nt: TGCGCCAGCAGCTCATCTGGACAGTCCTATAATTCACCCCTCCACTTT
d_call: -; cdr3_length: 12; v_call: TRBV12-3/TRBV12-4; j_call: TRBJ2-2; clone_size: -; cdr3_aa: CASSLGVGELFF; cdr3_nt: TGTGCCAGCAGTTTGGGCGTCGGGGAGCTGTTTTTT